What follows describes a single T cell receptor beta chain. This clonotype came up once. Its antigen target is currently unknown. No base-level quality is on record; no much larger clone is a single base apart. Weak support is all one read offers. This record belongs to a study of Graves' ophthalmopathy and Graves' hyperthyroidism listed by TCRdb under 2018. Notes on the research overall: Peripheral blood was collected at initial diagnosis, prior to any treatment. Once sampling was done, hyperthyroidism patients were given methimazole at a starting dose of 30 mg daily, while ophthalmopathy patients were given high-dose intravenous methylprednisolone. In more than five hyperthyroidism patients, T-cell repertoires of thyroid tissue and blood were compared. The study used TCR beta repertoire signatures to distinguish Graves' ophthalmopathy from Graves' hyperthyroidism and to predict progression to ophthalmopathy. For independent validation, a separate cohort was made up of 18 hyperthyroidism patients plus 17 patients who later progressed from hyperthyroidism to ophthalmopathy. In total, some 130 blood samples were TCR-sequenced: approximately 42 ophthalmopathy, about 75 hyperthyroidism and 17 hyperthyroidism-to-ophthalmopathy patients. A discovery set of 95 to 100 patients (43 ophthalmopathy, under 65 stable hyperthyroidism) was enrolled to explore V-J signatures distinguishing ophthalmopathy from hyperthyroidism.

Ophthalmopathy patients were characterized by moderately to severely active disease, a Clinical Activity Score of at least 3, a NOSPECS grade of at least 4, and a disease duration under 3 months. Patients with other autoimmune diseases, uncontrolled infections, pregnancy or lactation were excluded from the study. Clinical symptoms, serum thyroxine, TRAb, thyroid ultrasound and orbital computed tomography formed the basis of the diagnosis. PBMCs were isolated from about 9 ml of fresh peripheral blood by Ficoll-Paque density gradient centrifugation. Total RNA was extracted with Trizol reagent and quality-checked on an Agilent 2100 Bioanalyzer. What the study reported, not specific to this receptor: No statistical method was used to set the sample size in advance, and the investigators knew which group each participant was assigned to. Most of the expanded thyroid clonotypes with a frequency above 0.001 were also detected in blood, and it was suggested that the thyroid immune response may be reflected by blood repertoires. The 13-signature model separated ophthalmopathy from stable hyperthyroidism with about 86% sensitivity and about 81% specificity in cross-validation, and 80%/75% in the test set. In validation, the model predicted ophthalmopathy progression with more than 70% sensitivity and less than 80% specificity; roughly 11 predicted patients were CT-confirmed with GO in a median of approximately six months.

V is shortened by 5 bases, J by 2 bases, and the region joining them spans 12 bases. The CDR3 numbers 14 residues from cysteine through phenylalanine. This entry keeps only the CDR3 DNA: 42 bases, framed from base 1. Sequences SGHAT (CDR1) and FQNNGV (CDR2) are obtained from the germline V gene. For repertoire sequencing, TCR beta CDR3 regions were amplified from RNA transcripts. The first round of RT-PCR was done with HTBI primers and the Qiagen OneStep RT-PCR kit, and was followed by a second round of multiplex PCR, then size selection and purification. Sequencing of the libraries was carried out on an Illumina HiSeq2000 in paired-end mode with 100 bp reads. The authors' pipeline ran thus. SOAPnuke was used for read processing, and reads with adapters, uncalled bases, a mean Phred below 15, or no exact constant-primer or identifier match were discarded. COPE v1.2.5 was used to merge the high-quality paired reads. Each unique nucleotide sequence was treated as a clonotype, and MiTCR v1.1 was used to align the clonotypes to the IMGT TRB V, D and J references. Analysis was restricted to V-J combinations with a frequency above 0.0001, which covered roughly 99% of repertoires. For each V-J combination, a TCR clonal expansion and chaos score was defined as the ratio of F50 clonal expansion to chaos observed in the TCRdist matrix. Welch's t-statistics and random forest were used to narrow the features down to about twelve V-J combinations, which were then fed into a naive Bayes classifier. Thyroid-blood repertoire similarity was quantified with the Morisita-Horn index. The raw public reads went through TCRdb reprocessing: fastp at Q25, MiXCR clone calling, in-frame beta chains kept. Every entry covers one CDR3 protein and lists the most common genes and DNA from its rows. For this entry, the V and J calls and clone size follow TCRdb and not the study's own pipeline. The sample table lists more than 550,000 distinct CDR3 sequences, roughly 39% of them with a count of one. The ten largest clones add up to roughly 3.5% of the sample.

The receptor was isolated from an adult man with Graves' ophthalmopathy. The chain is encoded by TRBV11-2 joined to TRBJ2-5; the D gene is perhaps TRBD1, from 6 matching bases. The specimen was peripheral blood. In nucleotides, the sequence is TGTGCCAGCAGCACCGGGACACCACAAGAGACCCAGTACTTC. This translates into CASSTGTPQETQYF.